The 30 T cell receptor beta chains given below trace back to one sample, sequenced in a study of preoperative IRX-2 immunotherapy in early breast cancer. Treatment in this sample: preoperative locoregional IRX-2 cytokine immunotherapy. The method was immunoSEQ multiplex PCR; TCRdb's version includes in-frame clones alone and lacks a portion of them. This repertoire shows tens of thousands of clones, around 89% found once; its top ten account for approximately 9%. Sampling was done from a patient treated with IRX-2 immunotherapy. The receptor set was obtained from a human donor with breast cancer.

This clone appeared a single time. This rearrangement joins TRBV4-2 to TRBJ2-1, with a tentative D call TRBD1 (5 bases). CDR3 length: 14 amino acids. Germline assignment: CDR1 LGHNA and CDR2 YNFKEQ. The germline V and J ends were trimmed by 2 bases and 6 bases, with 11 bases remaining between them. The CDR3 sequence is CASSQPQGINEQFF. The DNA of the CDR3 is TGTGCCAGCAGCCAACCGCAGGGTATCAATGAGCAGTTCTTC.

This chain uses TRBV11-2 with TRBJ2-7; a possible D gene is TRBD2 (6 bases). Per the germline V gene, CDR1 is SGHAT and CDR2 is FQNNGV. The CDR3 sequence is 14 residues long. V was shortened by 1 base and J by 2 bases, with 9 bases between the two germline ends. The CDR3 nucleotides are TGTGCCAGCAGCTTAGGAGGCGGGACCTACGAGCAGTACTTC. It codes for CASSLGGGTYEQYF.

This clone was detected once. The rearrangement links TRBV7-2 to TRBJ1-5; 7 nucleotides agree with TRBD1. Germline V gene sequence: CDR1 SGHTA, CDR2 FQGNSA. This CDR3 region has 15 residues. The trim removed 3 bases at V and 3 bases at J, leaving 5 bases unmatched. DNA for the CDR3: TGTGCCAGCAGCTTGGAAGACAGGGCCAATCAGCCCCAGCATTTT. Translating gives CASSLEDRANQPQHF.

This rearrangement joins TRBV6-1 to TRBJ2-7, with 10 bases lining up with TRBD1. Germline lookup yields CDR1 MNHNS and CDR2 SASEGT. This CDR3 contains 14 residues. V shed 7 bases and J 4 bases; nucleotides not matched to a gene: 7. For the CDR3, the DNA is TGTGCCAGCAACCGAGACAGGGGGCGTTACGAGCAGTACTTC. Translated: CASNRDRGRYEQYF.

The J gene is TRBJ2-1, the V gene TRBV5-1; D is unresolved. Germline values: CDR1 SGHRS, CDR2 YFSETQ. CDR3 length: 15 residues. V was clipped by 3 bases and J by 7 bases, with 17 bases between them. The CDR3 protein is CASSSDVALGNEQFF. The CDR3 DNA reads TGCGCCAGCAGCTCGGACGTTGCCCTTGGAAATGAGCAGTTCTTC. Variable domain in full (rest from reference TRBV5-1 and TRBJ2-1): KAGVTQTPRYLIKTRGQQVTLSCSPISGHRSVSWYQQTPGQGLQFLFEYFSETQRNKGNFPGRFSGRQFSNSRSEMNVSTLELGDSALYLCASSSDVALGNEQFFGPGTRLTVL.

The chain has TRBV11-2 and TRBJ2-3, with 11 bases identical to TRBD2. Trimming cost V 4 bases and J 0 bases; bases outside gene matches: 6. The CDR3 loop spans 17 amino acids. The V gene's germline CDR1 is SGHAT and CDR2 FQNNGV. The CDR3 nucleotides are TGTGCCAGCAGCTACTTAGCGGGAGGGCCTAGCACAGATACGCAGTATTTT. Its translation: CASSYLAGGPSTDTQYF.

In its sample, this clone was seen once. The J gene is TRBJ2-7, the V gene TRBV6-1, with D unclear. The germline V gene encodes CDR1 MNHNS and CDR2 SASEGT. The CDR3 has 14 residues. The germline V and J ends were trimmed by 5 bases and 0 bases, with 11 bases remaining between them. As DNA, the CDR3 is TGTGCCAGCAGTCTCCTTCCCGACTCCTACGAGCAGTACTTC. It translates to CASSLLPDSYEQYF.

CDR3 in DNA: TGTGCCAGCTTAGAACGACAGCAGTACACCGGGGAGCTGTTTTTT. As protein: CASLERQQYTGELFF. The chain recombines TRBV18 with TRBJ2-2, with D maybe TRBD1 (5 bases). The CDR3 totals 15 residues. Germline-derived CDR1 and CDR2 are KGHSH and LQKENI. V was trimmed by 7 bases and J by 3 bases, leaving 15 bases between them.

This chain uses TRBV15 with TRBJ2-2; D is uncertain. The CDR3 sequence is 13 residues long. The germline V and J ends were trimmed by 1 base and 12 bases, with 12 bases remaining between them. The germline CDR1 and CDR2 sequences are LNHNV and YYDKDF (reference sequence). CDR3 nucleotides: TGTGCCACCAGCAGAGGCCGTGAAGGGAAGCTGTTTTTT. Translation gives CATSRGREGKLFF.

The CDR3 spells CASSLDVSGGTEAFF. The CDR3 bases are TGTGCCAGCTCACTCGACGTAAGCGGGGGAACTGAAGCTTTCTTT. V and J are TRBV18 and TRBJ1-1; weak D call: TRBD1 (5 bases). Germline V gives CDR1 KGHSH, CDR2 LQKENI. The germline V and J ends were trimmed by 4 bases and 5 bases, with 17 bases remaining between them. This CDR3 has 15 amino acids.

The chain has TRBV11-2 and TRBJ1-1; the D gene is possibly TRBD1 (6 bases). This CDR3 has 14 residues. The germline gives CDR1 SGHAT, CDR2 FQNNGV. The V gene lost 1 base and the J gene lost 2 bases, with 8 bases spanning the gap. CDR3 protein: CASSLGTDNTEAFF. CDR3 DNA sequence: TGTGCCAGCAGCTTAGGGACAGATAACACTGAAGCTTTCTTT.

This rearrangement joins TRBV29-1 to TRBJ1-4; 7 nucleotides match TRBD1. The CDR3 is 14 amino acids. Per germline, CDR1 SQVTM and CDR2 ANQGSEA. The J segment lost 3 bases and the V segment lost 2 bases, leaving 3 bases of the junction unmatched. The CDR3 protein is CSVESGTANEKLFF. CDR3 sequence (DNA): TGCAGCGTTGAATCCGGGACAGCTAATGAAAAACTGTTTTTT.

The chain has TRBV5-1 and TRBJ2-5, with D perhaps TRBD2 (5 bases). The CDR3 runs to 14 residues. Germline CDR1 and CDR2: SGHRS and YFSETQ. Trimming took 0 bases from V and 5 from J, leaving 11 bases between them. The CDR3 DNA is TGCGCCAGCAGCTTGGATGCGGGTAGCGAGACCCAGTACTTC. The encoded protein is CASSLDAGSETQYF.

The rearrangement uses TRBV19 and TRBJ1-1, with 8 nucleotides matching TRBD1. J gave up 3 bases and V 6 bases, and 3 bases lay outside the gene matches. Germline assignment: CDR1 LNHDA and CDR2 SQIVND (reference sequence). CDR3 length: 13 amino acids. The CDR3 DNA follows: TGTGCCAGTAGAACGACAGGGGACACTGAAGCTTTCTTT. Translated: CASRTTGDTEAFF.

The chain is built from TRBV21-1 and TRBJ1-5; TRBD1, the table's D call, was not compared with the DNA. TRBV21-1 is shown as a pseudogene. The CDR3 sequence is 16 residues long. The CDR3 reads CASPPEGTDSNQPQHF. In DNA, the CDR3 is TGTGCCAGCCCCCCGGAAGGGACAGATAGCAATCAGCCCCAGCATTTT.

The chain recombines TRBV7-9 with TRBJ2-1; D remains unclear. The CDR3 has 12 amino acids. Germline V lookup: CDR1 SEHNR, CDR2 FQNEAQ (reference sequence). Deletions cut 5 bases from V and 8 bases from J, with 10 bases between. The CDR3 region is CASSALQYEQFF. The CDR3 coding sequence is TGTGCCAGCAGCGCACTCCAGTATGAGCAGTTCTTC.

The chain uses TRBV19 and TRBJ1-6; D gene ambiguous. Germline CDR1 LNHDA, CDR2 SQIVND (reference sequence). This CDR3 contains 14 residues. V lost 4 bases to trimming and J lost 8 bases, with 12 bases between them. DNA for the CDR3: TGTGCCAGTAGTAGCCAGCTGCACGATTCACCCCTCCACTTT. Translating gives CASSSQLHDSPLHF.

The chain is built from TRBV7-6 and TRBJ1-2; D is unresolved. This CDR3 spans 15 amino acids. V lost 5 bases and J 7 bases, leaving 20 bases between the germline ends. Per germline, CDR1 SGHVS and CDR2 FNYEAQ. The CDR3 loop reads CASSAGLNTMAGYTF. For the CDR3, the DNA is TGTGCCAGCAGCGCAGGACTGAATACTATGGCTGGCTACACCTTC.

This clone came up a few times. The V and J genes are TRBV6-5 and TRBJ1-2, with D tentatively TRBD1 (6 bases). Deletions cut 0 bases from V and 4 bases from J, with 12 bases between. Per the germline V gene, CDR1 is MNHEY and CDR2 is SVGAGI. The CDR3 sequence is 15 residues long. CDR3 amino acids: CASSYSIGGVYGYTF. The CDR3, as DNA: TGTGCCAGCAGTTACTCGATCGGGGGCGTCTATGGCTACACCTTC.

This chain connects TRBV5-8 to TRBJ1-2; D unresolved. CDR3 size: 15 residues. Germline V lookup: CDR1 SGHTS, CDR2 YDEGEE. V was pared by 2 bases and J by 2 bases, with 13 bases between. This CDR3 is CASSFQFGWNYGYTF. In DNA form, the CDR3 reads TGTGCCAGCAGCTTTCAGTTCGGGTGGAACTATGGCTACACCTTC.

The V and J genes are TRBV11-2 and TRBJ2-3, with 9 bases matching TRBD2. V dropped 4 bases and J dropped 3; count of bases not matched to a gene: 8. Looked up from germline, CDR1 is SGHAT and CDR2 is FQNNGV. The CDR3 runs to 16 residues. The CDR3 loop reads CASSSIAGAVTDTQYF. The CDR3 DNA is TGTGCCAGCAGCTCAATAGCGGGGGCGGTGACAGATACGCAGTATTTT.

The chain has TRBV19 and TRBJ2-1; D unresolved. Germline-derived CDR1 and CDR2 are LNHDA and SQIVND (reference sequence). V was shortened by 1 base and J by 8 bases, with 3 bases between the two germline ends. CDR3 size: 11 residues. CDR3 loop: CASSIADEQFF. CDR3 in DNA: TGTGCCAGTAGTATAGCCGATGAGCAGTTCTTC.

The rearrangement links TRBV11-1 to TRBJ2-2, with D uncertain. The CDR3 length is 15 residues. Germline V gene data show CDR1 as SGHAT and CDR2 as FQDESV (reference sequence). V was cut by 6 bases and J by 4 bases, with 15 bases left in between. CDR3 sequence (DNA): TGTGCCAGCAGTCTCGCCCGCCATACCACCGGGGAGCTGTTTTTT. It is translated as CASSLARHTTGELFF.

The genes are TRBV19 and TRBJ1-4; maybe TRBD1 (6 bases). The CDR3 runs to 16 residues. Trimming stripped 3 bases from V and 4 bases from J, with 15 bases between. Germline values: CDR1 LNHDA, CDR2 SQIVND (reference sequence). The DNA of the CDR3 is TGTGCCAGTAGTATTAGTGGACAGCTACGTAATGAAAAACTGTTTTTT. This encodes CASSISGQLRNEKLFF.

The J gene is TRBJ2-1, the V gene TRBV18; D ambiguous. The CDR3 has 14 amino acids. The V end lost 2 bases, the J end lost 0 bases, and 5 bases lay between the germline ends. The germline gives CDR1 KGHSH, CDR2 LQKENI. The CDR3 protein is CASSPASSYNEQFF. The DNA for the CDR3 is TGTGCCAGCTCACCAGCCAGCTCCTACAATGAGCAGTTCTTC. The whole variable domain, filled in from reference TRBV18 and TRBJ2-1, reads NAGVMQNPRHLVRRRGQEARLRCSPMKGHSHVYWYRQLPEEGLKFMVYLQKENIIDESGMPKERFSAEFPKEGPSILRIQQVVRGDSAAYFCASSPASSYNEQFFGPGTRLTVL.

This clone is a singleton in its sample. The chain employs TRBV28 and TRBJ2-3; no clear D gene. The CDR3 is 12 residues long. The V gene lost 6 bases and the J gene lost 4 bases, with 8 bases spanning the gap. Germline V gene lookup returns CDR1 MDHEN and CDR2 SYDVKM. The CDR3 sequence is CASSPRADTQYF. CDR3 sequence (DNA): TGTGCCAGCAGCCCAAGAGCAGATACGCAGTATTTT.

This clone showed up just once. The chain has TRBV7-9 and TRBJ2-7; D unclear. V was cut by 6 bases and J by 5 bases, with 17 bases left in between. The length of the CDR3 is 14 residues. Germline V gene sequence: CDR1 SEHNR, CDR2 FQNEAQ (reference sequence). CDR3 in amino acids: CASSPNPGWDEQYF. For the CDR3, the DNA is TGTGCCAGCAGTCCTAACCCGGGTTGGGACGAGCAGTACTTC.

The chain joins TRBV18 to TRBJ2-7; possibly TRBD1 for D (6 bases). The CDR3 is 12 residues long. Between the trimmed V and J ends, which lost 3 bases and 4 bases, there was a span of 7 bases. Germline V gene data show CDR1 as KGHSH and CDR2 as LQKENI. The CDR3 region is CASSPDRYEQYF. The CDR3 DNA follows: TGTGCCAGCTCACCCGACAGGTACGAGCAGTACTTC. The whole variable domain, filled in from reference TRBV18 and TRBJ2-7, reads NAGVMQNPRHLVRRRGQEARLRCSPMKGHSHVYWYRQLPEEGLKFMVYLQKENIIDESGMPKERFSAEFPKEGPSILRIQQVVRGDSAAYFCASSPDRYEQYFGPGTRLTVT.

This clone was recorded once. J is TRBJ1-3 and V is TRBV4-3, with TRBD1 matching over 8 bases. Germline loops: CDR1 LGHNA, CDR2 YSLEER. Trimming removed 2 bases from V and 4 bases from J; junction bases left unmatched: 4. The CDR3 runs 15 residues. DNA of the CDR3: TGCGCCAGCAGCCAATCGACAGGGGTGGGAAACACCATATATTTT. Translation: CASSQSTGVGNTIYF.

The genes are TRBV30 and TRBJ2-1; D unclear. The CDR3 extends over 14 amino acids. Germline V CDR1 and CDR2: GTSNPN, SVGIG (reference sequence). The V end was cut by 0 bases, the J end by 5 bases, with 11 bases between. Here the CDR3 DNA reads TGTGCCTGGAGTGTGGTAGGGTATCACAATGAGCAGTTCTTC. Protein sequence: CAWSVVGYHNEQFF. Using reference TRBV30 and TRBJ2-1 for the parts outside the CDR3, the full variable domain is SQTIHQWPATLVQPVGSPLSLECTVEGTSNPNLYWYRQAAGRGLQLLFYSVGIGQISSEVPQNLSASRPQDRQFILSSKKLLLSDSGFYLCAWSVVGYHNEQFFGPGTRLTVL.